The 21 T cell receptor beta chains below were found in one sample sequenced in a study of cytotoxic CD8 clonotypes in ibrutinib-treated CLL. Here immunoSEQ multiplex PCR was the method, and the copy in TCRdb shows in-frame clones only, minus some. The repertoire holds roughly 130,000 clones, with approximately 89% as singletons. The sample in question was PBMCs, obtained after 12 months of ibrutinib treatment. The receptors were gathered from a human donor with chronic lymphocytic leukemia.

A few counts support this clone. V is TRBV9 and J is TRBJ2-1, with 8 bases fitting TRBD2. Germline V CDR1 and CDR2: SGDLS, YYNGEE. The junction had 9 bases not matched to a gene; V was cut back by 0 bases and J by 7 bases. The CDR3 spans 16 residues. The CDR3 nucleotides read TGTGCCAGCAGCGTAGTCCTCAGCGGGAGTGGGAATGAGCAGTTCTTC. Translated, it gives CASSVVLSGSGNEQFF. The full variable domain, its missing parts supplied by reference TRBV9 and TRBJ2-1, is DSGVTQTPKHLITATGQRVTLRCSPRSGDLSVYWYQQSLDQGLQFLIQYYNGEERAKGNILERFSAQQFPDLHSELNLSSLELGDSALYFCASSVVLSGSGNEQFFGPGTRLTVL.

The chain recombines TRBV19 with TRBJ2-7; 11 bases align to TRBD2. V lost 3 bases to trimming and J lost 0 bases; unmatched junction nucleotides: 4. Germline V CDR1 and CDR2: LNHDA, SQIVND (reference sequence). This CDR3 region has 16 residues. For the CDR3, the DNA is TGTGCCAGTAGTATCACTAGCGGGAGCTACTCCTACGAGCAGTACTTC. Translating it yields CASSITSGSYSYEQYF.

This sequence joins TRBV19 and TRBJ2-7; 7 nucleotides match TRBD2. CDR3 length: 18 amino acids. The V segment lost 3 bases and the J segment 7 bases; nucleotides outside the gene matches: 21. Per germline, CDR1 LNHDA and CDR2 SQIVND (reference sequence). The CDR3 sequence is CASSIKGGRVPTSWEQYF. The CDR3 nucleotides are TGTGCCAGTAGTATTAAGGGCGGGAGAGTCCCCACTTCTTGGGAGCAGTACTTC.

This chain links TRBV6-4 with TRBJ2-5, with a tentative D call TRBD1 (6 bases). V lost 2 bases and J 0 bases, leaving 10 bases between the germline ends. Per the germline V gene, CDR1 is MRHNA and CDR2 is SNTAGT. The CDR3 sequence is 15 residues long. The CDR3 is CASSDNRQDQETQYF. CDR3 bases: TGTGCCAGCAGTGACAATAGACAGGACCAAGAGACCCAGTACTTC.

V and J are TRBV6-5 and TRBJ2-7; TRBD1 might be the D (6 bases). The germline CDR1 and CDR2 sequences are MNHEY and SVGAGI. The CDR3 has 14 residues. Trimming cost V 6 bases and J 5 bases, with 17 bases left between them. The CDR3 bases are TGTGCCAGCAGACAGGGCCTATCGATTCACGAGCAGTACTTC. Protein: CASRQGLSIHEQYF.

This rearrangement joins TRBV28 to TRBJ2-2; perhaps D is TRBD1 or TRBD2 (5 bases each). The germline V gene encodes CDR1 MDHEN and CDR2 SYDVKM. Trimming cost V 1 base and J 7 bases, with 13 bases left between them. The CDR3 is 15 residues long. The chain's CDR3 is CASSLYWGSYGELFF. In DNA form, the CDR3 reads TGTGCCAGCAGTTTATACTGGGGGTCCTACGGGGAGCTGTTTTTT.

V and J are TRBV6-5 and TRBJ2-1; TRBD2 might be the D (5 bases). This CDR3 has 11 residues. Germline assignment: CDR1 MNHEY and CDR2 SVGAGI. V was trimmed by 8 bases and J by 10 bases, leaving 12 bases between them. The CDR3 coding sequence is TGTGCCAGCTTGCGTGAGCGGGAGCAGTTCTTC. It translates to CASLREREQFF.

The chain links TRBV19 to TRBJ1-4; 8 bases align to TRBD1. The CDR3 covers 12 residues. V lost 4 bases, J lost 13 bases, and 5 bases stayed unmatched. Germline assignment: CDR1 LNHDA and CDR2 SQIVND (reference sequence). The CDR3 sequence is CASSTDRATLFF. The CDR3 bases are TGTGCCAGTAGTACGGACAGGGCGACACTGTTTTTT.

The chain uses TRBV7-8 and TRBJ2-1; TRBD2 agrees at 8 bases. The germline CDR1 and CDR2 sequences are SGHVS and FQNEAQ. This CDR3 region has 19 residues. V was clipped by 5 bases and J by 0 bases; unmatched bases: 15. This chain's CDR3 is CASSLNQAGVGFSYNEQFF. CDR3 nucleotide sequence: TGTGCCAGCAGCCTCAACCAAGCGGGGGTTGGCTTCTCCTACAATGAGCAGTTCTTC.

V and J are TRBV19 and TRBJ2-5, with 8 positions matching TRBD2. Germline CDR1 and CDR2: LNHDA and SQIVND (reference sequence). This CDR3 is 15 amino acids long. V lost 7 bases to trimming and J lost 4 bases; unmatched junction nucleotides: 11. CDR3 sequence reads: CASNLAGRGGETQYF. In DNA form, the CDR3 reads TGTGCCAGTAACCTAGCGGGCCGAGGGGGAGAGACCCAGTACTTC. Full variable domain (remainder filled in from reference TRBV19 and TRBJ2-5): DGGITQSPKYLFRKEGQNVTLSCEQNLNHDAMYWYRQDPGQGLRLIYYSQIVNDFQKGDIAEGYSVSREKKESFPLTVTSAQKNPTAFYLCASNLAGRGGETQYFGPGTRLLVL.

V usage is TRBV30 and J usage is TRBJ2-3; 9 nucleotides align to TRBD2. Looked up from germline, CDR1 is GTSNPN and CDR2 is SVGIG (reference sequence). The CDR3 spans 15 residues. The J segment lost 4 bases and the V segment lost 3 bases, leaving 8 bases of the junction unmatched. The CDR3 region has the DNA TGTGCCTGGAGCCCCCGCGGGGGGGCGGCAGATACGCAGTATTTT. Protein product: CAWSPRGGAADTQYF.

This chain connects TRBV27 to TRBJ2-7, with 9 positions matching TRBD1. This CDR3 is 13 amino acids long. Germline CDR1 reads MNHEY; CDR2 reads SMNVEV (reference sequence). J lost 2 bases, V lost 8 bases, and 4 bases had no gene match. CDR3 region: CASGDRGTYEQYF. The CDR3 DNA is TGTGCCAGCGGAGACAGGGGGACCTACGAGCAGTACTTC.

The gene calls are TRBV30 and TRBJ2-7; D uncertain. Between the trimmed V and J ends, which lost 1 base and 0 bases, there was a span of 7 bases. Germline values: CDR1 GTSNPN, CDR2 SVGIG (reference sequence). The length of the CDR3 is 13 residues. The CDR3 spells CAWSGVNSYEQYF. For the CDR3, the DNA is TGTGCCTGGAGTGGGGTAAACTCCTACGAGCAGTACTTC.

This chain links TRBV7-9 with TRBJ1-2, with TRBD1 matching over 9 bases. This CDR3 contains 14 residues. Per the germline V gene, CDR1 is SEHNR and CDR2 is FQNEAQ (reference sequence). V dropped 3 bases and J dropped 6; count of bases not matched to a gene: 5. The CDR3 here is CASSFGTGFDGYTF. CDR3 nucleotide sequence: TGTGCCAGCAGCTTTGGGACAGGGTTTGATGGCTACACCTTC.

This clone came up a few times. The chain carries TRBV18 and TRBJ1-3; D remains unclear. Trimming pared 6 bases from V and 0 bases from J, leaving 9 bases between. This CDR3 comprises 14 residues. Per the germline V gene, CDR1 is KGHSH and CDR2 is LQKENI. CDR3 sequence (DNA): TGTGCCAGCTCCGACGGCCTCTCTGGAAACACCATATATTTT. It is translated as CASSDGLSGNTIYF.

The table lists this clone with a count of one. The gene calls are TRBV4-2 and TRBJ2-2; 10 nucleotides agree with TRBD2. V trimming: 4 bases; J trimming: 9 bases; junction bases outside the gene matches: 11. From germline, CDR1 is LGHNA and CDR2 YNFKEQ. The CDR3 consists of 16 residues. The CDR3 DNA reads TGTGCCAGCAGCCCTGGGTCTAGCGGGAGTTCAAGGGAGCTGTTTTTT. This gives the protein CASSPGSSGSSRELFF.

The gene calls are TRBV6-5 and TRBJ2-1; 7 nucleotides agree with TRBD1. The CDR3 totals 14 residues. From germline, CDR1 is MNHEY and CDR2 SVGAGI. J lost 4 bases, V lost 5 bases, and 5 bases had no gene match. The CDR3 here is CASSNPGQYNEQFF. The DNA for the CDR3 is TGTGCCAGCAGTAATCCGGGACAGTACAATGAGCAGTTCTTC.

The chain has TRBV5-8 and TRBJ2-7, with D possibly matching TRBD2 (5 bases). CDR1 and CDR2 (germline): SGHTS, YDEGEE. The CDR3 consists of 17 residues. The germline V and J ends were trimmed by 7 bases and 1 base, with 24 bases remaining between them. The CDR3 protein is CASVPLAGGLDSYEQYF. CDR3 sequence (DNA): TGTGCCAGCGTACCCTTGGCCGGCGGGCTGGATTCCTACGAGCAGTACTTC.

The chain carries TRBV6-1 and TRBJ2-3; no clear D. From germline, CDR1 is MNHNS and CDR2 SASEGT. The CDR3 covers 17 residues. The ends were cut back, 2 bases at V and 0 bases at J, with 15 bases in the middle. The CDR3 DNA reads as TGTGCCAGCAGTGAAAGGAGCCCCTTCTGGAGCACAGATACGCAGTATTTT. It yields the protein CASSERSPFWSTDTQYF.

This chain connects TRBV9 to TRBJ2-2; no firm D call. In germline, CDR1 is SGDLS, CDR2 YYNGEE. The CDR3 covers 14 residues. V lost 0 bases and J 3 bases, leaving 6 bases between the germline ends. CDR3 in amino acids: CASSVVEHTGELFF. The DNA for the CDR3 is TGTGCCAGCAGCGTAGTGGAACACACCGGGGAGCTGTTTTTT. Using reference TRBV9 and TRBJ2-2 for the parts outside the CDR3, the full variable domain is DSGVTQTPKHLITATGQRVTLRCSPRSGDLSVYWYQQSLDQGLQFLIQYYNGEERAKGNILERFSAQQFPDLHSELNLSSLELGDSALYFCASSVVEHTGELFFGEGSRLTVL.

This clone was counted a single time. The genes are TRBV19 and TRBJ1-5; 9 bases match TRBD1. CDR3 size: 13 residues. J gave up 5 bases and V 6 bases, and 2 bases lay outside the gene matches. Germline V lookup: CDR1 LNHDA, CDR2 SQIVND (reference sequence). This chain's CDR3 is CASRDRGDQPQHF. The CDR3 region has the DNA TGTGCCAGTAGGGACAGGGGAGATCAGCCCCAGCATTTT.